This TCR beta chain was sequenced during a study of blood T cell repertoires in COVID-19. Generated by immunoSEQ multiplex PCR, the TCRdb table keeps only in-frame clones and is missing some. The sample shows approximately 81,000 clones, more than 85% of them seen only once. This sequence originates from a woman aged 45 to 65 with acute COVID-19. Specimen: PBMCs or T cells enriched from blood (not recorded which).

The CDR3 spells CASSPQGVGEQYF. The DNA for the CDR3 is TGTGCCAGCAGCCCACAGGGGGTCGGGGAGCAGTACTTC. V is TRBV5-6 and J is TRBJ2-7; 8 positions agree with TRBD1. The germline gives CDR1 SGHDT, CDR2 YYEEEE. Trimming at V came to 4 bases and at J to 7 bases, leaving 7 bases not matched to a gene. This CDR3 has 13 amino acids.